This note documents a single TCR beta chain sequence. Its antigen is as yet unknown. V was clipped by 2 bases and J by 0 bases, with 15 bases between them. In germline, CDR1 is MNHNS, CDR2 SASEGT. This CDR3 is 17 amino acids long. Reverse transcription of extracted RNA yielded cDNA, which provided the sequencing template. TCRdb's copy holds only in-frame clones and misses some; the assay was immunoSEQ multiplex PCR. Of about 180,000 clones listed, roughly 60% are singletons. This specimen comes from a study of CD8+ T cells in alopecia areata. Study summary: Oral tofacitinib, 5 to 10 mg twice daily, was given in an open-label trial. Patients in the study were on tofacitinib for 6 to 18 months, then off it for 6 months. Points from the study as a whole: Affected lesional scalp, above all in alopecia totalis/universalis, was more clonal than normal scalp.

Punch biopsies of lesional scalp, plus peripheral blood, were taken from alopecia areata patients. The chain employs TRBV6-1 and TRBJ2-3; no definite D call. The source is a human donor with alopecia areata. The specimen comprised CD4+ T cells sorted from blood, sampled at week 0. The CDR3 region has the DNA TGTGCCAGCAGTGAAAACCCCTCAGGTACTAGCACAGATACGCAGTATTTT. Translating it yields CASSENPSGTSTDTQYF.